The 2 T cell receptor beta chains given below trace back to one sample, sequenced in a study of cytomegalovirus exposure and HLA in healthy donors. The PCR employed 60 Vbeta primers together with 13 Jbeta primers. Assay used: immunoSEQ multiplex PCR; TCRdb lists only in-frame clones, some missing. Of some 41,000 clones listed, almost 70% were seen once; the top ten hold roughly 4%. The sample taken for sequencing was PBMCs. These TCRs come from a man aged 35 to 55 in good health and CMV-seronegative.

CDR3 sequence (DNA): TGCGCCAGCAGCCAAGCGGCGGTTAGCAATCAGCCCCAGCATTTT. It specifies CASSQAAVSNQPQHF. V usage is TRBV4-1 and J usage is TRBJ1-5; D unresolved. Trimming took 1 base from V and 0 from J, leaving 7 bases between them. The length of the CDR3 is 15 residues. Germline-derived CDR1 and CDR2 are MGHRA and YSYEKL.

The chain joins TRBV29-1 to TRBJ2-7, with D tentatively TRBD2 (6 bases). This CDR3 contains 12 residues. V dropped 1 base and J dropped 7 bases, with 11 bases sitting between them. CDR1 SQVTM and CDR2 ANQGSEA come from the germline V gene. Here the CDR3 DNA reads TGCAGCGTTGAAGGCGGGGTTAGGGAGCAGTACTTC. As protein: CSVEGGVREQYF.